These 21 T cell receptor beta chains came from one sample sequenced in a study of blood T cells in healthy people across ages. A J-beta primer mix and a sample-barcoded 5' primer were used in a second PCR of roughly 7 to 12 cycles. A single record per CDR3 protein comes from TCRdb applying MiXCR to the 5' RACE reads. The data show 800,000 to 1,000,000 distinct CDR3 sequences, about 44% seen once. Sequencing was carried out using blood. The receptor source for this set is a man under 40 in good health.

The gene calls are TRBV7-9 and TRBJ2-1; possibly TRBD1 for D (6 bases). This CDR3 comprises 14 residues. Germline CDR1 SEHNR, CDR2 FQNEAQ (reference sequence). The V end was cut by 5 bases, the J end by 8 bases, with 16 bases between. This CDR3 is CASSPTTGADEQFF. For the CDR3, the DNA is TGTGCCAGCAGCCCAACGACAGGTGCTGATGAGCAGTTCTTC.

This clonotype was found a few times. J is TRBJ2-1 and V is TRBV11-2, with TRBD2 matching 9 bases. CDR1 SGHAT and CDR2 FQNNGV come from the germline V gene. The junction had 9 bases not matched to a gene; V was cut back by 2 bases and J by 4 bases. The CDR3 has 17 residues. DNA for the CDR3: TGTGCCAGCAGCTTATTCGCCGGACTAGCGTATTACAATGAGCAGTTCTTC. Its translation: CASSLFAGLAYYNEQFF.

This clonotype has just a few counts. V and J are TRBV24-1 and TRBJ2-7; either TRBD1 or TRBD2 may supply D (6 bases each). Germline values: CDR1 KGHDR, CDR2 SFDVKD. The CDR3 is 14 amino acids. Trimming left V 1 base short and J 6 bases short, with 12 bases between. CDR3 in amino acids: CATSDFSRGGEQYF. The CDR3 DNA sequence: TGTGCCACCAGTGATTTTTCCAGGGGAGGCGAGCAGTACTTC.

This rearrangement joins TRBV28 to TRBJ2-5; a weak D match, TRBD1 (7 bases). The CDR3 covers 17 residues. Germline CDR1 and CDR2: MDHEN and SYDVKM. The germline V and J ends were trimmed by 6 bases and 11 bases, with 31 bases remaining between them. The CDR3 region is CASRLGGRTGFSNEQYF. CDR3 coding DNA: TGTGCCAGCAGGTTAGGTGGGAGGACAGGTTTCTCTAATGAGCAGTACTTC. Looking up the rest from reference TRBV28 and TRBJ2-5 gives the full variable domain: DVKVTQSSRYLVKRTGEKVFLECVQDMDHENMFWYRQDPGLGLRLIYFSYDVKMKEKGDIPEGYSVSREKKERFSLILESASTNQTSMYLCASRLGGRTGFSNEQYFGPGTRLLVL.

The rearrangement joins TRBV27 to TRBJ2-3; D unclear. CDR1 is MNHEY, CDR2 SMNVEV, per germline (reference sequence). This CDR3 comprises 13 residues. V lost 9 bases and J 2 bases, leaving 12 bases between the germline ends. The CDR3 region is CASIVPFTDTQYF. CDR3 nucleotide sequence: TGTGCCAGTATAGTCCCGTTCACAGATACGCAGTATTTT.

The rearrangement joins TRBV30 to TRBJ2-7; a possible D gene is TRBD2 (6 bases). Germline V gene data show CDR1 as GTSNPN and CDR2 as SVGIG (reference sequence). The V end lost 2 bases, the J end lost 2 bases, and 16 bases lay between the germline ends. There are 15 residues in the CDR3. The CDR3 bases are TGTGCCTGGAGTCGTACCGGGACGGGGGCCTACGAGCAGTACTTC. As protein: CAWSRTGTGAYEQYF.

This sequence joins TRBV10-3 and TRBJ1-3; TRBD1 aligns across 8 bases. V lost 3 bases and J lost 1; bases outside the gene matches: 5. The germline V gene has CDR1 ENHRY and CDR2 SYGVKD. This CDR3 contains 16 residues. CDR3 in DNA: TGTGCCATCAGTGAAGGCAGGGGGCTATCTGGAAACACCATATATTTT. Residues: CAISEGRGLSGNTIYF.

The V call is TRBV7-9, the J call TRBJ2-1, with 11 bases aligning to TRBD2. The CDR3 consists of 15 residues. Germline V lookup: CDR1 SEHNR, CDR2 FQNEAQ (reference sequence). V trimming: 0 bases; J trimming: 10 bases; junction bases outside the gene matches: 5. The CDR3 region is CASSLAVAGGQEQFF. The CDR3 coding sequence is TGTGCCAGCAGCTTAGCTGTAGCGGGGGGGCAGGAGCAGTTCTTC.

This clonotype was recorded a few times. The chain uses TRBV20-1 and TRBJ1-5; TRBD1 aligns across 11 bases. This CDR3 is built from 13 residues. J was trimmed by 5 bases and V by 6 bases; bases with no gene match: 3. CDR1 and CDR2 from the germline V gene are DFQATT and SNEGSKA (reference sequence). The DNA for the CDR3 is TGCAGTGCGGGACAGGGGGAGGATCAGCCCCAGCATTTT. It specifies CSAGQGEDQPQHF.

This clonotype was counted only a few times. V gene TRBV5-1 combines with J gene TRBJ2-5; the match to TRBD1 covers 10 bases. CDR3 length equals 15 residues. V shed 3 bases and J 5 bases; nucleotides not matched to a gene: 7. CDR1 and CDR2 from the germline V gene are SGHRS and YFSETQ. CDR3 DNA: TGCGCCAGCAGCTGGGACAGGGGCGATCCGGAGACCCAGTACTTC. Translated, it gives CASSWDRGDPETQYF.

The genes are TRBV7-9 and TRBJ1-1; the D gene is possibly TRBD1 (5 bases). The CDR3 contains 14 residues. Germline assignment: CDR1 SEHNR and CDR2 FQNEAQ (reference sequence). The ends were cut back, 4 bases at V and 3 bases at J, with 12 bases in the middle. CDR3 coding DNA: TGTGCCAGCAGCTCGGTGATGGGGGACACTGAAGCTTTCTTT. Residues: CASSSVMGDTEAFF.

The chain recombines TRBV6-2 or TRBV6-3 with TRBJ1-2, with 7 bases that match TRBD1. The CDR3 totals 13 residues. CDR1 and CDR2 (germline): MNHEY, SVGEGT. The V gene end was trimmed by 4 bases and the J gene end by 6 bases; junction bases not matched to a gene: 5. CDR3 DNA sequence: TGTGCCAGCAGTTTGACAGGGAGGGATGGCTACACCTTC. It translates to CASSLTGRDGYTF.

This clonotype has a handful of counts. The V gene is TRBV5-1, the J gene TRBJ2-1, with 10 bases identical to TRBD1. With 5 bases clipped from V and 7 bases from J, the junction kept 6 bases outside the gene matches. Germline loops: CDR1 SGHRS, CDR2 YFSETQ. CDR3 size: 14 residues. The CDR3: CASRRRDRGNEQFF. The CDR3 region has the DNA TGCGCCAGCAGGAGGAGGGACAGGGGTAATGAGCAGTTCTTC.

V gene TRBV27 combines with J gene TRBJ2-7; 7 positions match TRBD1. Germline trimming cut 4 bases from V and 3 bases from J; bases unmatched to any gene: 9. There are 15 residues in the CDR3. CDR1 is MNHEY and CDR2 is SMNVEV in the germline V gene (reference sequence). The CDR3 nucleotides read TGTGCCAGCAGTTCTACGGAGACAGGGCTCTACGAGCAGTACTTC. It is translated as CASSSTETGLYEQYF.

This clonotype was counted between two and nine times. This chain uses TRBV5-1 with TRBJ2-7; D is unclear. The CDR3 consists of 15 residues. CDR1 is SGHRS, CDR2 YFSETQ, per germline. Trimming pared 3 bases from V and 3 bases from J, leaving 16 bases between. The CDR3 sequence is CASSSVGYKSYEQYF. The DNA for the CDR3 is TGCGCCAGCAGCTCGGTGGGGTACAAGAGCTACGAGCAGTACTTC.

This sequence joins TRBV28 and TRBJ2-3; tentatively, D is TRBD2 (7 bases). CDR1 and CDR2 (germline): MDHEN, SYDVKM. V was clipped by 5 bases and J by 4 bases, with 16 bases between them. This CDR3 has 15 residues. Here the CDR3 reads CASSPGGGQSDTQYF. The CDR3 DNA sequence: TGTGCCAGCAGTCCTGGGGGGGGGCAATCAGATACGCAGTATTTT. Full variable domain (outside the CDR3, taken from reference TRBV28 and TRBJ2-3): DVKVTQSSRYLVKRTGEKVFLECVQDMDHENMFWYRQDPGLGLRLIYFSYDVKMKEKGDIPEGYSVSREKKERFSLILESASTNQTSMYLCASSPGGGQSDTQYFGPGTRLTVL.

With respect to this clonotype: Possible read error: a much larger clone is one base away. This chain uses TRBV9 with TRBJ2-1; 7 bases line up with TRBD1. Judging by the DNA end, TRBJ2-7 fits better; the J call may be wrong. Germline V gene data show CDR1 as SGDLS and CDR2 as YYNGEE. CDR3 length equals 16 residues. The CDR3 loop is CASSVEGGQAYNEQYF. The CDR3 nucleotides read TGTGCCAGCAGCGTAGAAGGCGGACAGGCCTACAATGAGCAGTACTTC.

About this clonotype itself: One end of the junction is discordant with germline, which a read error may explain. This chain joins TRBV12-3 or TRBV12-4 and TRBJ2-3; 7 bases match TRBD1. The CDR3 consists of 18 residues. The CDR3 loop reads CASSFPVIGRDSGDMQYF. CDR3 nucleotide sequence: TGTGCCAGCAGTTTCCCAGTCATAGGCAGGGACAGTGGAGATATGCAGTATTTT.

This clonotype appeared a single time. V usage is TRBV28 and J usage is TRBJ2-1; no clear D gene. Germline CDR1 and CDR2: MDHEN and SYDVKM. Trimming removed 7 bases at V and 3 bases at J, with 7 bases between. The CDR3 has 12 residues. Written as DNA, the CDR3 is TGTGCCAGCAACGGCAACTACAATGAGCAGTTCTTC. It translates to CASNGNYNEQFF.

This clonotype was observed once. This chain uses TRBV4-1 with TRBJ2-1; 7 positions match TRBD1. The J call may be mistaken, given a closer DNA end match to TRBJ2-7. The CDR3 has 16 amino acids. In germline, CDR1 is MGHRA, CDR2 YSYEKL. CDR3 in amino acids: CASSQDGDSSYNEQYF. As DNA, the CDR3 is TGCGCCAGCAGCCAAGATGGGGACAGCTCCTACAATGAGCAGTACTTC.

DNA for the CDR3: TGTGCCAGCAGCTTAGGGACAGCAATCTATGGCTACACCTTC. Its translation: CASSLGTAIYGYTF. The chain combines TRBV7-2 with TRBJ1-2; perhaps TRBD1 as D (6 bases). Trimming shortened V by 1 base and J by 4 bases, and 10 bases separated the two germline ends. CDR1 is SGHTA, CDR2 FQGNSA, per germline. This CDR3 is built from 14 residues.